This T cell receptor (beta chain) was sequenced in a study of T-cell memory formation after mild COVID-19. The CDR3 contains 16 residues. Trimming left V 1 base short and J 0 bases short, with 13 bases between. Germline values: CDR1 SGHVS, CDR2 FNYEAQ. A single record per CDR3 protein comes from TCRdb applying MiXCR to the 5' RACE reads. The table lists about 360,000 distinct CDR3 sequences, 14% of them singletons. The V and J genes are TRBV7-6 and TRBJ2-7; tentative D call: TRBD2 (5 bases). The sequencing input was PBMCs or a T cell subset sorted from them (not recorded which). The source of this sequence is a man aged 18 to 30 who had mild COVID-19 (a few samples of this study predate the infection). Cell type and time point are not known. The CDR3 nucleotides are TGTGCCAGCAGCTTAGGGGTTTCGGGGTTCTCCTACGAGCAGTACTTC. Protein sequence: CASSLGVSGFSYEQYF. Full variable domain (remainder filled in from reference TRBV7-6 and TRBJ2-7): GAGVSQSPRYKVTKRGQDVALRCDPISGHVSLYWYRQALGQGPEFLTYFNYEAQQDKSGLPNDRFSAERPEGSISTLTIQRTEQRDSAMYRCASSLGVSGFSYEQYFGPGTRLTVT.